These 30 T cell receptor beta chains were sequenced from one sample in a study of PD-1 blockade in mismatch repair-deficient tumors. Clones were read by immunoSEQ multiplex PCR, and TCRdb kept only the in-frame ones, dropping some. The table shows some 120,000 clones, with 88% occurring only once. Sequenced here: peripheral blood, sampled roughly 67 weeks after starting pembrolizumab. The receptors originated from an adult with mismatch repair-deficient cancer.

CDR3 coding DNA: TGTGCCAGCAGAGATACCTACGAGCAGTACTTC. This translates into CASRDTYEQYF. The chain is built from TRBV28 and TRBJ2-7; D unresolved. V was shortened by 6 bases and J by 2 bases, with 5 bases between the two germline ends. This CDR3 is 11 amino acids long. Germline V gene sequence: CDR1 MDHEN, CDR2 SYDVKM.

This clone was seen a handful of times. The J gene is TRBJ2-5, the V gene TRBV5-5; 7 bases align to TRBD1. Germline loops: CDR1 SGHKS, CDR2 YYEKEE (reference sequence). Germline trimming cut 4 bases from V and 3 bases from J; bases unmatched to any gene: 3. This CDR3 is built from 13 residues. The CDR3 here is CASSRDREETQYF. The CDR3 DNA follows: TGTGCCAGCAGCCGCGACAGGGAAGAGACCCAGTACTTC.

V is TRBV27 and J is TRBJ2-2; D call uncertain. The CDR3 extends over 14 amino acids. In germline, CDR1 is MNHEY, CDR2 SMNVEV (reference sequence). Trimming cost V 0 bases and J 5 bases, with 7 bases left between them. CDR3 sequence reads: CASSLSGKTGELFF. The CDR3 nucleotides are TGTGCCAGCAGTTTATCGGGCAAGACCGGGGAGCTGTTTTTT.

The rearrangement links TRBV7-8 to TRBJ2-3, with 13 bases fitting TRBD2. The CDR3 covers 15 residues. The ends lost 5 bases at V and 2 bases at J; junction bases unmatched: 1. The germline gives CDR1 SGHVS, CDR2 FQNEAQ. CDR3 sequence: CASSTSGRATDTQYF. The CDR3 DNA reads TGTGCCAGCAGCACTAGCGGGAGGGCCACAGATACGCAGTATTTT.

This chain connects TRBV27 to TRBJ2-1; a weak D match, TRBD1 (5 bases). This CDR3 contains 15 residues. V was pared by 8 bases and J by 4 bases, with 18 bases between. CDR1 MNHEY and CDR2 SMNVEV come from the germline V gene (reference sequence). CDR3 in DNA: TGTGCCAGCGCCCTTCGGGCAGGGCCATACAATGAGCAGTTCTTC. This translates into CASALRAGPYNEQFF.

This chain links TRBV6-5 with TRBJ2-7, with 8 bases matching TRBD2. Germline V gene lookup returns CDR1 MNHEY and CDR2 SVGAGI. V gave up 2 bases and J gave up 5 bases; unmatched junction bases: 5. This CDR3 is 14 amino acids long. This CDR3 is CASSYGREVHEQYF. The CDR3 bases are TGTGCCAGCAGTTACGGGCGGGAGGTTCACGAGCAGTACTTC.

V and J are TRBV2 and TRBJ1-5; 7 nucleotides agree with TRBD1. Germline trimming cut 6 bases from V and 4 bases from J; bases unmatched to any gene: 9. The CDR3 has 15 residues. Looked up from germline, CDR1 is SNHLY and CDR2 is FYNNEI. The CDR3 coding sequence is TGTGCCAGCAGGGCAGGGGGAGGCAGGAATCAGCCCCAGCATTTT. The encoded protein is CASRAGGGRNQPQHF.

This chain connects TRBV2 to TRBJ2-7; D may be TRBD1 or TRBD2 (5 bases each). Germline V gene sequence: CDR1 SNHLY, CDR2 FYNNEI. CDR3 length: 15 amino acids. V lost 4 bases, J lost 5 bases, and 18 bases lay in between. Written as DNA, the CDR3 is TGTGCCAGCAGTGTTCCGCAGGGAGTGGTGCACGAGCAGTACTTC. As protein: CASSVPQGVVHEQYF.

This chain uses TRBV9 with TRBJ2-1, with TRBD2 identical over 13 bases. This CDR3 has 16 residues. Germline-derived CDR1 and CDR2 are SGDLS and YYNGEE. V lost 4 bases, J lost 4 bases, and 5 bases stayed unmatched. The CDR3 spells CASSPRTSGGYNEQFF. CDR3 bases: TGTGCCAGCAGCCCCCGGACTAGCGGGGGATACAATGAGCAGTTCTTC.

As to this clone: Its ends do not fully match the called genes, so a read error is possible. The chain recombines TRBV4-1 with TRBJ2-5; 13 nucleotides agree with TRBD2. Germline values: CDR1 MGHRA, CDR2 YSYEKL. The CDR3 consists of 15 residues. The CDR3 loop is CASRQGLAGVLTQYF. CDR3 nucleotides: TGCGCCAGCAGGCAAGGACTAGCGGGAGTCTTGACCCAGTACTTC.

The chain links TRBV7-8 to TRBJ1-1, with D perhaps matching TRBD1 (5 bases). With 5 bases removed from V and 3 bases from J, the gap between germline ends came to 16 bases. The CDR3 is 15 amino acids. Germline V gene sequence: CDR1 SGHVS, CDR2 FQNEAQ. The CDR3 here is CASSLPQGSDTEAFF. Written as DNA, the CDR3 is TGTGCCAGCAGCCTCCCTCAGGGATCGGACACTGAAGCTTTCTTT.

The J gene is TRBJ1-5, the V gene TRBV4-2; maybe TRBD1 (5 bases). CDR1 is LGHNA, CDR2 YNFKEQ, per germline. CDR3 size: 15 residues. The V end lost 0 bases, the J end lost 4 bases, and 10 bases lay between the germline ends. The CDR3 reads CASSQDRAGNQPQHF. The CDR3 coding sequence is TGTGCCAGCAGCCAAGATCGGGCAGGGAATCAGCCCCAGCATTTT.

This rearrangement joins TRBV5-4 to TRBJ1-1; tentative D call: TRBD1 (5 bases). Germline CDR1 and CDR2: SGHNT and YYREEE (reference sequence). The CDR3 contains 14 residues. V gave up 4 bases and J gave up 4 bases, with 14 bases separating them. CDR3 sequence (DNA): TGTGCCAGCAGCACGACCAGGCAGGGCACTGAAGCTTTCTTT. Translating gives CASSTTRQGTEAFF.

The CDR3 coding sequence is TGTGCCAGCAGTTACTCCCCCGGAGGGTCTAGAAACACCATATATTTT. It encodes CASSYSPGGSRNTIYF. V and J are TRBV6-5 and TRBJ1-3; no definite D call. This CDR3 has 16 residues. V lost 0 bases, J lost 5 bases, and 14 bases lay in between. Per germline, CDR1 MNHEY and CDR2 SVGAGI.

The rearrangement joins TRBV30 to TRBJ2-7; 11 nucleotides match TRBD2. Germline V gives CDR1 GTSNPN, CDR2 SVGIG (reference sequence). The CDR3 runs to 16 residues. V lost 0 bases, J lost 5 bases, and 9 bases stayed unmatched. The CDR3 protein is CAWSVRGTSGRNEQYF. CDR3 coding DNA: TGTGCCTGGAGTGTAAGGGGAACTAGCGGGAGAAACGAGCAGTACTTC.

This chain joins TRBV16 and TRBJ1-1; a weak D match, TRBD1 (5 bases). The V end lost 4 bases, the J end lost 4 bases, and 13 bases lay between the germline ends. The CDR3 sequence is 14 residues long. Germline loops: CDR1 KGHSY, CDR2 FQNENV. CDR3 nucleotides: TGTGCCAGCAGCCCACCGGAGGGGTTCACTGAAGCTTTCTTT. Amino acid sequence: CASSPPEGFTEAFF.

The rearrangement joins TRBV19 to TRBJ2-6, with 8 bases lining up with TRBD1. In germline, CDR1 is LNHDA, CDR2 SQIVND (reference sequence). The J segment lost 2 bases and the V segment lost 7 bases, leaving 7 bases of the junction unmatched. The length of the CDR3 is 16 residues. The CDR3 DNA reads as TGTGCCAGTACTTGGACAGGGTTCCCTGGGGCCAACGTCCTGACTTTC. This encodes CASTWTGFPGANVLTF.

The CDR3 protein is CASSGVRWTEAFF. CDR3 bases: TGTGCCAGCAGTGGCGTCAGGTGGACTGAAGCTTTCTTT. The chain employs TRBV6-1 and TRBJ1-1; D remains unclear. This CDR3 is built from 13 residues. CDR1 MNHNS and CDR2 SASEGT come from the germline V gene. Deletions cut 4 bases from V and 5 bases from J, with 11 bases between.

The DNA of the CDR3 is TGTGCCAGCAGCTTATCAGGAACAGGAAACACTGAAGCTTTCTTT. Residues: CASSLSGTGNTEAFF. V and J are TRBV7-3 and TRBJ1-1, with D perhaps TRBD1 (5 bases). Germline V gene sequence: CDR1 SGHTA, CDR2 FQGTGA. The CDR3 runs 15 residues. V dropped 2 bases and J dropped 2 bases, with 12 bases sitting between them.

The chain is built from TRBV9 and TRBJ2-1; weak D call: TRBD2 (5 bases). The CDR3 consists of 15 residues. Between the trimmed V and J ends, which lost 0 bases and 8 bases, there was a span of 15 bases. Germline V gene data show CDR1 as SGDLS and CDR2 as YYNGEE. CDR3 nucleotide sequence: TGTGCCAGCAGCGTAGACGGTAGGCCGGGGTATGAGCAGTTCTTC. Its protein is CASSVDGRPGYEQFF. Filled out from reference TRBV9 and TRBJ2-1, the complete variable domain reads DSGVTQTPKHLITATGQRVTLRCSPRSGDLSVYWYQQSLDQGLQFLIQYYNGEERAKGNILERFSAQQFPDLHSELNLSSLELGDSALYFCASSVDGRPGYEQFFGPGTRLTVL.

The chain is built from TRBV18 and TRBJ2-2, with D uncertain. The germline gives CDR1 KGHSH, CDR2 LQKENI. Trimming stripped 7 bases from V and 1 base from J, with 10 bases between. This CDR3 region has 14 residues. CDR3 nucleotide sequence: TGTGCCAGCTTCGTGGGCGAGAACACCGGGGAGCTGTTTTTT. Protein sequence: CASFVGENTGELFF.

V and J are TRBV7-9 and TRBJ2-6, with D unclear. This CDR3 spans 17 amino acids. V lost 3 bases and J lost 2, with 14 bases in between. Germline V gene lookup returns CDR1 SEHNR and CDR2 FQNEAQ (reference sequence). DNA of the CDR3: TGTGCCAGCAGCTTCAACTTAATCGGCCCTGGGGCCAACGTCCTGACTTTC. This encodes CASSFNLIGPGANVLTF.

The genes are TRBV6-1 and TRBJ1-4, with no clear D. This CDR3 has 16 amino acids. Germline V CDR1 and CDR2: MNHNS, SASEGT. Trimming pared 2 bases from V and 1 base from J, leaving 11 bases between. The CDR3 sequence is CASSEPQTLTNEKLFF. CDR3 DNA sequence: TGTGCCAGCAGTGAACCACAGACCCTAACTAATGAAAAACTGTTTTTT.

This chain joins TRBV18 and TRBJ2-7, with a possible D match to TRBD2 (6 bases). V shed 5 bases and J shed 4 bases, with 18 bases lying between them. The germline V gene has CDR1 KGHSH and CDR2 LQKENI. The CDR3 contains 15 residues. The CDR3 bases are TGTGCCAGCTCATCTTCGGGACTTCTTAATTACGAGCAGTACTTC. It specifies CASSSSGLLNYEQYF.

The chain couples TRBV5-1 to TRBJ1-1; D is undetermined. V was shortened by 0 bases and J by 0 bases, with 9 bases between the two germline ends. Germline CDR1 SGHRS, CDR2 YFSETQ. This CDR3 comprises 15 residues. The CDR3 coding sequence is TGCGCCAGCAGCTTGGGACGTGGGGTGAACACTGAAGCTTTCTTT. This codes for CASSLGRGVNTEAFF.

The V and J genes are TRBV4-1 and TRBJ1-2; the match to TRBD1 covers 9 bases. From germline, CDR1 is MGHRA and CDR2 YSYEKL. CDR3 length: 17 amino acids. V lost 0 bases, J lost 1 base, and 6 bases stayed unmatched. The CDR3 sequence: CASSQERDRAVNYGYTF. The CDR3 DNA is TGCGCCAGCAGCCAAGAACGGGACAGGGCGGTTAACTATGGCTACACCTTC.

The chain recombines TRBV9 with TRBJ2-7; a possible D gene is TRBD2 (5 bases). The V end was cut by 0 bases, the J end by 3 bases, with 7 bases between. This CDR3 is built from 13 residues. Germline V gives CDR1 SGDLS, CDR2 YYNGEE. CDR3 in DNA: TGTGCCAGCAGCGTAGATGCGGGCTACGAGCAGTACTTC. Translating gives CASSVDAGYEQYF.

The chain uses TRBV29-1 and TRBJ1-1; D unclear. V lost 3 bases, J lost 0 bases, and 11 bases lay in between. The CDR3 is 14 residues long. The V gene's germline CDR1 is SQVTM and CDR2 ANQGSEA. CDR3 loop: CSVESRLLNTEAFF. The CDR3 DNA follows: TGCAGCGTTGAGAGTAGGCTCCTGAACACTGAAGCTTTCTTT.

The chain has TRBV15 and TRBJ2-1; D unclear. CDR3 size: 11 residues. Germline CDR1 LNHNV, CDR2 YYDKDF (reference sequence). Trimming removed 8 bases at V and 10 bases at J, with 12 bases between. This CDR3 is CATRKNREQFF. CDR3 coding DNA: TGTGCCACCCGGAAGAATAGGGAGCAGTTCTTC.

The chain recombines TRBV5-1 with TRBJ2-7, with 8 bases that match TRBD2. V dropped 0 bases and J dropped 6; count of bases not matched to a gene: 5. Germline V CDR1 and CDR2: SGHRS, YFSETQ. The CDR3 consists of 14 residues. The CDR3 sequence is CASSLVGRAVEQYF. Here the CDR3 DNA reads TGCGCCAGCAGCTTGGTCGGGAGGGCGGTCGAGCAGTACTTC.